One sample yielded the 8 T cell receptor beta chains listed below, sequenced in a study of Ad26.COV2.S vaccination and SARS-CoV-2 variants. Treatment indicated: 19 received Ad26.COV2.S at low or high dose, single or two shots; several received placebo; per-sample allocation not given. All samples were drawn on day 63, counting from the first vaccine or placebo injection. Assay: immunoSEQ multiplex PCR; the TCRdb copy retains only in-frame clones and omits some. This table has around 270,000 clones, around 88% appearing once. Source: peripheral blood, taken in a trial of Ad26.COV2.S vaccine versus placebo. These receptors were obtained from a person between 18 and 65 years old who received the Ad26.COV2.S COVID-19 vaccine or a placebo.

The chain recombines TRBV18 with TRBJ1-5; tentatively, D is TRBD1 (5 bases). The germline V and J ends were trimmed by 2 bases and 0 bases, with 11 bases remaining between them. Per germline, CDR1 KGHSH and CDR2 LQKENI. This CDR3 comprises 16 residues. The CDR3 is CASSPSSGNSNQPQHF. The CDR3 nucleotides read TGTGCCAGCTCACCATCGTCAGGGAATAGCAATCAGCCCCAGCATTTT.

The chain carries TRBV19 and TRBJ2-5; D not resolved. In germline, CDR1 is LNHDA, CDR2 SQIVND (reference sequence). V lost 3 bases and J 7 bases, leaving 12 bases between the germline ends. This CDR3 has 13 residues. CDR3 loop: CASSMDPVRTQYF. The CDR3 nucleotides are TGTGCCAGTAGTATGGACCCGGTTAGGACCCAGTACTTC.

The chain has TRBV27 and TRBJ2-1; D unresolved. CDR3 length: 13 residues. Germline loops: CDR1 MNHEY, CDR2 SMNVEV (reference sequence). Trimming shortened V by 0 bases and J by 5 bases, and 5 bases separated the two germline ends. DNA for the CDR3: TGTGCCAGCAGTTTATCTAATCACAATGAGCAGTTCTTC. Its protein product is CASSLSNHNEQFF.

The chain recombines TRBV6-2 or TRBV6-3 with TRBJ2-7; D is uncertain. The CDR3 loop spans 11 amino acids. Germline V CDR1 and CDR2: MNHEY, SVGEGT. V was clipped by 6 bases and J by 5 bases, with 8 bases between them. The CDR3 region has the DNA TGTGCCAGCAGCGGGTTTAACGAGCAGTACTTC. Amino acids: CASSGFNEQYF.

This clone was counted once. V is TRBV28 and J is TRBJ2-1; perhaps TRBD2 as D (7 bases). The CDR3 consists of 14 residues. Trimming removed 5 bases at V and 10 bases at J, with 18 bases between. The germline V gene has CDR1 MDHEN and CDR2 SYDVKM. The DNA of the CDR3 is TGTGCCAGCAGTCTAGGGGGGGGCCCCAGGGAGCAGTTCTTC. It translates to CASSLGGGPREQFF. The whole variable domain, filled in from reference TRBV28 and TRBJ2-1, reads DVKVTQSSRYLVKRTGEKVFLECVQDMDHENMFWYRQDPGLGLRLIYFSYDVKMKEKGDIPEGYSVSREKKERFSLILESASTNQTSMYLCASSLGGGPREQFFGPGTRLTVL.

The rearrangement joins TRBV29-1 to TRBJ1-2, with TRBD1 identical over 7 bases. The CDR3 has 13 residues. The ends lost 4 bases at V and 4 bases at J; junction bases unmatched: 6. Germline V gives CDR1 SQVTM, CDR2 ANQGSEA. Here the CDR3 reads CSVVRGLGYGYTF. The CDR3 DNA reads TGCAGCGTTGTAAGGGGGCTGGGCTATGGCTACACCTTC. The full variable domain, with the rest looked up from reference TRBV29-1 and TRBJ1-2, is SAVISQKPSRDICQRGTSLTIQCQVDSQVTMMFWYRQQPGQSLTLIATANQGSEATYESGFVIDKFPISRPNLTFSTLTVSNMSPEDSSIYLCSVVRGLGYGYTFGSGTRLTVV.

This clone appeared a single time. The rearrangement links TRBV3-1 (or the pseudogene TRBV3-2) to TRBJ2-1; TRBD2 matches at 7 bases. CDR1 and CDR2 from the germline V gene are LGHDT and YNNKEL (reference sequence). This CDR3 is 20 amino acids long. The V segment lost 1 base and the J segment 0 bases; nucleotides outside the gene matches: 15. The DNA for the CDR3 is TGTGCCAGCAGCCAAGTGGGACGACTAGCTGGGGATAGCTCCTACAATGAGCAGTTCTTC. It encodes CASSQVGRLAGDSSYNEQFF.

This rearrangement joins TRBV18 to TRBJ2-5; D may be TRBD2 (6 bases). V lost 8 bases, J lost 1 base, and 11 bases lay in between. The CDR3 is 13 residues long. Per germline, CDR1 KGHSH and CDR2 LQKENI. The CDR3 DNA follows: TGTGCCAGCCAAGCGGGCGTCCAAGAGACCCAGTACTTC. It codes for CASQAGVQETQYF. The complete variable domain, with remaining parts taken from reference TRBV18 and TRBJ2-5, reads NAGVMQNPRHLVRRRGQEARLRCSPMKGHSHVYWYRQLPEEGLKFMVYLQKENIIDESGMPKERFSAEFPKEGPSILRIQQVVRGDSAAYFCASQAGVQETQYFGPGTRLLVL.